This entry describes one T cell receptor beta chain. Profiling relied on immunoSEQ multiplex PCR, and the TCRdb table lists in-frame clones only, not all of them. The sample lists more than 100,000 clones; 90% to 95% were seen once. The sample is drawn from a study of T cell responses to AZD1222 COVID-19 vaccine. The CDR3 length is 16 residues. This specimen consisted of peripheral blood, obtained on day 0 of AZD1222 vaccination. V gene TRBV12-2 combines with J gene TRBJ2-2; the D segment call TRBD2 is taken from the table without a DNA check. TRBV12-2 is noted as a pseudogene. The clonotype was recovered from an adult in good health. Here the CDR3 reads CASRFRGDWAPGELFF. CDR3 coding DNA: TGTGCAAGTCGCTTTCGGGGGGACTGGGCACCCGGGGAGCTGTTTTTT.